This T cell receptor beta chain derives from a study of CD8 T cells in ankylosing spondylitis. Study findings and constraints: Characteristic of ankylosing spondylitis blood, it appeared, was a TCR beta motif comprising several highly homologous variants. Disease-associated clonotypes exhibited CD8+ identity and were relatively infrequent in peripheral blood.

Note on this clonotype: Its antigen is not identified.

Making use of molecular barcodes, quantitative 5'-RACE generated TCR beta libraries. One entry per CDR3 protein results from TCRdb running MiXCR on the 5' RACE reads. Among more than 300,000 distinct CDR3 sequences listed, around 7.6% were seen once. The TCR comes from a male donor with ankylosing spondylitis. Sequences were obtained from blood, either unsorted or a sorted T cell fraction (not recorded which).

In DNA, the CDR3 is TGTGCCAGCAGTTACCCTTTCCTTGGCAATGAGCAGTTCTTC. This encodes CASSYPFLGNEQFF. This chain joins TRBV6-2 or TRBV6-3 and TRBJ2-1; no clear D gene. Trimming left V 2 bases short and J 6 bases short, with 11 bases between. Per germline, CDR1 MNHEY and CDR2 SVGEGT. There are 14 residues in the CDR3.